Listed below are T cell receptor beta chains from one sample, sequenced in a study of cytomegalovirus exposure and HLA in healthy donors. Measured with immunoSEQ multiplex PCR; TCRdb has only the in-frame clones, and not every one. Of 85,000 to 100,000 clones listed, 75% to 85% were seen once; the top ten hold approximately 4.4%. Sequenced sample: PBMCs. The receptors were sampled from a woman in her 40s in good health and CMV-seronegative. The CDR3 runs from the conserved cysteine through the conserved F or W. A D gene is named only where the DNA matches it firmly. A clone size is listed for some rows: how often the clone was seen (once, few, many), or a class if it is expanded.

>.|TRBD1|TRBJ1-1|TRBV7-7
TGTGCCAGCAGCTTAAAAGGACAGGGAGGCTCCGAGGCTTTCTTT
CASSLKGQGGSEAFF
>.|.|TRBJ2-1|TRBV11-2
TGTGCCAGCAGCTCGCACAGGGATTACGGTGAGCAGTTCTTC
CASSSHRDYGEQFF
>.|TRBD1|TRBJ2-1|TRBV30
TGTGCCTGGGGTACTAGCCTTGGGACAGGGGCGCAGTTCTTC
CAWGTSLGTGAQFF
>.|TRBD2|TRBJ2-3|TRBV7-8
TGTGCCAGCAGCCCGACTCGACTAGCGGGTAGCACAGATACGCAGTATTTT
CASSPTRLAGSTDTQYF
>.|TRBD2|TRBJ2-7|TRBV7-2
TGTGCCAGCAGCCGGAACTGGGGAGGGGACTACGAGCAGTACTTC
CASSRNWGGDYEQYF
>.|.|TRBJ1-6|TRBV2
TGTGCCAGCAGCTCAGAAAACGGGGTTGGGTCACCCCTCCACTTT
CASSSENGVGSPLHF
>.|.|TRBJ1-5|TRBV5-1
TGCGCCAGCAGCTTACTCGGGAATCAGCCCCAGCATTTT
CASSLLGNQPQHF
>few|TRBD1|TRBJ1-2|TRBV5-6
TGTGCCAGCAGCTTCGGGACAGGGGGCGGCGGAAGCTATGGCTACACCTTC
CASSFGTGGGGSYGYTF
>.|TRBD1|TRBJ2-7|TRBV19
TGTGCCAGTAGTCAACAGGGGGCGAGCTACGAGCAGTACTTC
CASSQQGASYEQYF
>.|TRBD1|TRBJ1-2|TRBV5-1
TGCGCCAGCAGCTTTATGGACAGGGTTGTTGGCTACACCTTC
CASSFMDRVVGYTF
>once|.|TRBJ2-2|TRBV30
TGTGCCTGGAATTCCGGCGGGGCCCACGGGGAGCTGTTTTTT
CAWNSGGAHGELFF
>.|TRBD1|TRBJ2-7|TRBV19
TGTGCCAGTTCGGACAGGGGTTACGAGCAGTACTTC
CASSDRGYEQYF
>.|.|TRBJ1-3|TRBV7-9
TGTGCCAGCACCCTATCCTTGGTTATATCTGGAAACACCATATATTTT
CASTLSLVISGNTIYF
>.|TRBD1|TRBJ1-1|TRBV5-5
TGTGCCAGCAGCCGCGGGACAGCCAATACTGAAGCTTTCTTT
CASSRGTANTEAFF
>.|TRBD2|TRBJ2-1|TRBV11-1
TGTGCCAGCAGCTCGGCGGGTTTAGCGGGGGGGGCTGGGGATGAGCAGTTCTTC
CASSSAGLAGGAGDEQFF
>.|TRBD1|TRBJ1-2|TRBV28
TGTGCCAGCAGTTTACTTGACTCCTTACTACTGGGGGGAAGGGACAGGGGGCGCGAGGGCTACACCTTC
CASSLLDSLLLGGRDRGREGYTF
>.|.|TRBJ2-2|TRBV27
TGTGCCAGCAGTTCCCGGGGAGGGGAGCTGTTTTTT
CASSSRGGELFF
>few|.|TRBJ1-2|TRBV4-1
TGCGCCAGCAGCCAAGTTAACGCTGAGGGCTACACCTTC
CASSQVNAEGYTF
>.|TRBD2|TRBJ2-7|TRBV6-6
TGTGCCAGCTCGCGGGGGGTCGATGTCTACGAGCAGTACTTC
CASSRGVDVYEQYF
>.|.|TRBJ1-1|TRBV7-9
TGTGCCAGCAGCCCGTACAGGGAGAGCACTGAAGCTTTCTTT
CASSPYRESTEAFF
>.|TRBD1|TRBJ1-1|TRBV30
TGTGCCTGGAGTGATACAGGGGGGGGCACTGAAGCTTTCTTT
CAWSDTGGGTEAFF
>.|.|TRBJ2-5|TRBV5-1
TGCGCCAGCAGCTTGGCCGCGGGGCAAGAGACCCAGTACTTC
CASSLAAGQETQYF
>.|TRBD2|TRBJ2-3|TRBV13
TGTGCCTCCGCCGTCTGGGGAGGGTGGGGAGATACGCAGTATTTT
CASAVWGGWGDTQYF
>few|TRBD2|TRBJ2-5|TRBV28
TGTGCCAGCAGTCCGGCCCGAGGGCCGGGAGGGCGGTGGGAGACCCAGTACTTC
CASSPARGPGGRWETQYF
>.|.|TRBJ2-7|TRBV27
TGTGCCAGCAGTTTAAGACAGTTCTACGAGCAGTACTTC
CASSLRQFYEQYF
>.|TRBD1|TRBJ2-5|TRBV9
TGTGCCAGCAGCGGGGACAGAAACCTCGGGACCCAGTACTTC
CASSGDRNLGTQYF
>.|.|TRBJ2-7|TRBV5-1
TGCGCCAGCAGCCTCGGACAGACCGTAACCTACGAGCAGTACTTC
CASSLGQTVTYEQYF
>.|TRBD1|TRBJ2-7|TRBV9
TGTGCCAGCAGCGTTTCCGGGACAGGGGGCTACGAGCAGTACTTC
CASSVSGTGGYEQYF
>.|.|TRBJ2-6|TRBV28
TGTGCCAGCAGTCTAGAATCTCGGACACCCTCTGGGGCCAACGTCCTGACTTTC
CASSLESRTPSGANVLTF
>.|TRBD1|TRBJ1-2|TRBV27
TGTGCCAGCAGTCCAATGACAGGGGCCTATGGCTACACCTTC
CASSPMTGAYGYTF
>.|.|TRBJ1-2|TRBV7-9
TGTGCCAGCAGCCCAACAGGGAACTATGGCTACACCTTC
CASSPTGNYGYTF
>once|TRBD1|TRBJ2-7|TRBV5-6
TGTGCCAGCAGCTTGTTAAGGGACAGCTCCTACGAGCAGTACTTC
CASSLLRDSSYEQYF
>.|.|TRBJ1-4|TRBV7-9
TGTGCCAGCAGCGACGGACAGCTACAGAATGAAAAACTGTTTTTT
CASSDGQLQNEKLFF
>once|TRBD1|TRBJ2-7|TRBV29-1
TGCAGCACGCGGAACAGGGGGACATCCTACGAGCAGTACTTC
CSTRNRGTSYEQYF
>.|TRBD1|TRBJ1-2|TRBV4-1
TGCGCCAGCAGCCAGGGACAGGGGGCTGACTATGGCTACACCTTC
CASSQGQGADYGYTF
>.|.|TRBJ1-2|TRBV7-9
TGTGCCAGCAGCTTGGGGGGAAGAGGCTACACCTTC
CASSLGGRGYTF
>once|TRBD1|TRBJ2-1|TRBV4-2
TGTGCCAGCAGCCCACGGGACAGGGGGGACAATGAGCAGTTCTTC
CASSPRDRGDNEQFF
>few|.|TRBJ1-6|TRBV4-3
TGCGCCAGCAGACAGGGCACGAGTTCACCCCTCCACTTT
CASRQGTSSPLHF
>.|.|TRBJ1-5|TRBV5-6
TGTGCCAGCAGCTTGGGTTTGGAGGGCGGCAATCAGCCCCAGCATTTT
CASSLGLEGGNQPQHF
>.|.|TRBJ2-3|TRBV15
TGTGCCACCAGCAGAGTTGAGGATACGCAGTATTTT
CATSRVEDTQYF
>.|.|TRBJ1-6|TRBV4-3
TGCGCCAGCAGACCTGGAAACAGTTATAATTCCCCCCTCCACTTT
CASRPGNSYNSPLHF
>.|TRBD1|TRBJ1-5|TRBV7-2
TGTGCCAGCAGCTTAGATCCGTGGGACAGCCAAATTCAGCCCCAGCATTTT
CASSLDPWDSQIQPQHF
>.|.|TRBJ2-7|TRBV13
TGTGCCAGCAGGCTTAAAGGGAGTACCGAGCAGTACTTC
CASRLKGSTEQYF
>.|.|TRBJ1-5|TRBV4-1
TGCGCCAGCAGCCAAGCAGGGCCGTGGGGTCAGCCCCAGCATTTT
CASSQAGPWGQPQHF
>.|TRBD1|TRBJ2-1|TRBV5-1
TGCGCCAGCAGCACCACAGGGGGCCCGGGGTTTGAGCAGTTCTTC
CASSTTGGPGFEQFF
>few|.|TRBJ1-1|TRBV6-6
TGTGCCAGCAGTTTGGTGGAGGCTGAAGCTTTCTTT
CASSLVEAEAFF
>.|.|TRBJ2-5|TRBV6-5
TGTGCCACCGGTGGCAGGCAAGAGACCCAGTACTTC
CATGGRQETQYF
>.|.|TRBJ1-4|TRBV27
TGTGCCAGCAGTATGACAACCTCTAATGAAAAACTGTTTTTT
CASSMTTSNEKLFF